One sample yielded the 20 T cell receptor beta chains listed below, sequenced in a study of blood T cell repertoires in COVID-19. This table comes from immunoSEQ multiplex PCR, and its TCRdb copy is limited to in-frame clones, with some not included. The data hold under 200,000 clones, with 88% observed a single time. Sample: PBMCs or T cells enriched from blood (not recorded which). The source is a woman between 45 and 65 years old who had recovered from COVID-19.

This rearrangement joins TRBV6-1 to TRBJ1-2; TRBD1 matches 9 bases. There are 14 residues in the CDR3. The trim removed 3 bases at V and 6 bases at J, leaving 5 bases unmatched. In germline, CDR1 is MNHNS, CDR2 SASEGT. CDR3 in amino acids: CASSETGGGNGYTF. The CDR3 coding sequence is TGTGCCAGCAGTGAGACAGGGGGAGGGAATGGCTACACCTTC.

The chain couples TRBV29-1 to TRBJ1-1; D perhaps matches TRBD1 (6 bases). This CDR3 has 14 residues. V was clipped by 5 bases and J by 0 bases, with 13 bases between them. Germline V gene data show CDR1 as SQVTM and CDR2 as ANQGSEA. DNA for the CDR3: TGCAGCGTTCCTTGGGGGCTCATGAACACTGAAGCTTTCTTT. Translated: CSVPWGLMNTEAFF.

This rearrangement joins TRBV7-2 to TRBJ2-7, with a possible D match to TRBD1 (6 bases). V dropped 5 bases and J dropped 7 bases, with 15 bases sitting between them. The CDR3 sequence is 13 residues long. Per the germline V gene, CDR1 is SGHTA and CDR2 is FQGNSA. This CDR3 is CASSPDSIGEQYF. CDR3 nucleotide sequence: TGTGCCAGCAGCCCGGACAGTATCGGTGAGCAGTACTTC.

The chain carries TRBV5-6 and TRBJ2-2; possibly TRBD1 for D (6 bases). This CDR3 is built from 17 residues. The germline V gene encodes CDR1 SGHDT and CDR2 YYEEEE. V was shortened by 2 bases and J by 1 base, with 15 bases between the two germline ends. The CDR3 nucleotides are TGTGCCAGCAGCTTTACTACAGGGCGTCAGAACACCGGGGAGCTGTTTTTT. Encoded protein: CASSFTTGRQNTGELFF.

This clone was seen only once. The V gene is TRBV9, the J gene TRBJ2-5; D call uncertain. The CDR3 consists of 15 residues. Trimming took off 2 bases at V and 1 base at J, with 12 bases between the two ends. Germline V lookup: CDR1 SGDLS, CDR2 YYNGEE. CDR3 loop: CASSVSSASQETQYF. In DNA form, the CDR3 reads TGTGCCAGCAGCGTTTCCAGCGCCTCCCAAGAGACCCAGTACTTC.

CDR3 bases: TGTGCCAGCAGCGTCTCTTCAGATACGCAGTATTTT. Translated: CASSVSSDTQYF. The chain has TRBV7-2 and TRBJ2-3; D is unresolved. The germline V gene encodes CDR1 SGHTA and CDR2 FQGNSA. V lost 5 bases and J 4 bases, leaving 7 bases between the germline ends. The CDR3 runs 12 residues.

The chain carries TRBV3-1 (or the pseudogene TRBV3-2) and TRBJ1-1; maybe TRBD1 (6 bases). CDR3 length: 13 residues. The V gene lost 4 bases and the J gene lost 5 bases, with 11 bases spanning the gap. Looked up from germline, CDR1 is LGHDT and CDR2 is YNNKEL (reference sequence). This CDR3 is CASSPVDRTEAFF. The CDR3 nucleotides read TGTGCCAGCAGCCCAGTCGACAGGACTGAAGCTTTCTTT.

The chain has TRBV4-2 and TRBJ1-2; weak D call: TRBD1 (6 bases). The germline V gene encodes CDR1 LGHNA and CDR2 YNFKEQ. Trimming shortened V by 3 bases and J by 2 bases, and 10 bases separated the two germline ends. The CDR3 runs to 14 residues. This chain's CDR3 is CASSQGGQNYGYTF. The CDR3 region has the DNA TGTGCCAGCAGCCAGGGCGGACAGAACTATGGCTACACCTTC.

This chain joins TRBV6-1 and TRBJ1-4; 10 positions match TRBD1. Germline CDR1 reads MNHNS; CDR2 reads SASEGT. This CDR3 has 16 residues. The V and J ends lost 3 bases and 4 bases, in that order; junction bases with no gene match: 5. This CDR3 reads CASSDGTGARNEKLFF. The CDR3, as DNA: TGTGCCAGCAGTGATGGGACAGGGGCCCGTAATGAAAAACTGTTTTTT.

The V call is TRBV6-5, the J call TRBJ1-1, with D perhaps matching TRBD1 (6 bases). The CDR3 has 13 amino acids. Trimming took 5 bases from V and 1 from J, leaving 8 bases between them. Germline V gives CDR1 MNHEY, CDR2 SVGAGI. The DNA of the CDR3 is TGTGCCAGCAGTCGGACAGAGAACACTGAAGCTTTCTTT. The encoded protein is CASSRTENTEAFF.

Only a few counts were recorded for this clone. V and J are TRBV19 and TRBJ1-6, with 7 bases that match TRBD1. Per germline, CDR1 LNHDA and CDR2 SQIVND (reference sequence). The V gene end was trimmed by 6 bases and the J gene end by 8 bases; junction bases not matched to a gene: 7. This CDR3 spans 14 amino acids. For the CDR3, the DNA is TGTGCCAGTAGGAGACAGGGAGTCGATTCACCCCTCCACTTT. Its protein is CASRRQGVDSPLHF.

The chain carries TRBV7-2 and TRBJ2-4; 12 bases map to TRBD1. The CDR3 extends over 17 amino acids. Germline trimming cut 3 bases from V and 7 bases from J; bases unmatched to any gene: 10. Germline CDR1 SGHTA, CDR2 FQGNSA. CDR3 sequence (DNA): TGTGCCAGCAGCTTCCGTCCCGGGACAGGGGGCAATAACATTCAGTACTTC. Its translation is CASSFRPGTGGNNIQYF.

V is TRBV11-2 and J is TRBJ2-1; D gene uncertain. The CDR3 extends over 13 amino acids. The germline CDR1 and CDR2 sequences are SGHAT and FQNNGV. Trimming stripped 6 bases from V and 0 bases from J, with 6 bases between. The CDR3 loop is CASSSSSYNEQFF. The CDR3 nucleotides are TGTGCCAGCAGTTCCTCCTCCTACAATGAGCAGTTCTTC.

This chain uses TRBV4-1 with TRBJ2-2, with D possibly TRBD2 on 7 matching bases. Germline V gene sequence: CDR1 MGHRA, CDR2 YSYEKL. Trimming pared 4 bases from V and 2 bases from J, leaving 11 bases between. The CDR3 covers 15 residues. The CDR3 nucleotides are TGCGCCAGCAGCCTTGGGGGGGGCAACACCGGGGAGCTGTTTTTT. Translated: CASSLGGGNTGELFF.

The chain couples TRBV7-2 to TRBJ2-7; 8 nucleotides line up with TRBD1. J gave up 3 bases and V 5 bases, and 6 bases lay outside the gene matches. The CDR3 contains 14 residues. CDR1 and CDR2 (germline): SGHTA, FQGNSA. The CDR3 spells CASSRPGGGYEQYF. The CDR3 bases are TGTGCCAGCAGCAGACCAGGGGGCGGCTACGAGCAGTACTTC.

The chain is built from TRBV7-8 and TRBJ1-1; no definite D call. V shed 6 bases and J shed 0 bases, with 14 bases lying between them. Germline CDR1 is SGHVS and CDR2 is FQNEAQ. The CDR3 has 15 residues. CDR3 nucleotide sequence: TGTGCCAGCAGTAGGAGGGAGGGCATGAACACTGAAGCTTTCTTT. Encoded protein: CASSRREGMNTEAFF.

V usage is TRBV19 and J usage is TRBJ2-5; D perhaps matches TRBD2 (6 bases). V dropped 5 bases and J dropped 2 bases, with 12 bases sitting between them. The CDR3 extends over 14 amino acids. CDR1 is LNHDA, CDR2 SQIVND, per germline (reference sequence). The chain's CDR3 is CASSLAGSQETQYF. The CDR3 region has the DNA TGTGCCAGTAGTCTCGCGGGGTCACAAGAGACCCAGTACTTC.

V and J are TRBV7-8 and TRBJ1-1; maybe TRBD1 (6 bases). This CDR3 contains 13 residues. V dropped 3 bases and J dropped 6 bases, with 11 bases sitting between them. Germline lookup yields CDR1 SGHVS and CDR2 FQNEAQ. This chain's CDR3 is CASSFRQASEAFF. CDR3 nucleotides: TGTGCCAGCAGCTTCCGACAGGCTTCTGAAGCTTTCTTT.

This sequence joins TRBV5-4 and TRBJ2-1; 7 bases fit TRBD1. Germline CDR1 and CDR2: SGHNT and YYREEE (reference sequence). The J segment lost 6 bases and the V segment lost 4 bases, leaving 7 bases of the junction unmatched. CDR3 length: 14 amino acids. The CDR3 protein is CASSPGQNPNEQFF. The CDR3 DNA sequence: TGTGCCAGCAGCCCGGGACAGAACCCCAATGAGCAGTTCTTC.

The rearrangement joins TRBV7-3 to TRBJ2-1; 7 bases are a match to TRBD2. Germline lookup yields CDR1 SGHTA and CDR2 FQGTGA. V dropped 2 bases and J dropped 8; count of bases not matched to a gene: 9. The CDR3 covers 15 residues. CDR3 amino acids: CASSLFLAEEDEQFF. The CDR3 nucleotides read TGTGCCAGCAGCTTATTTCTAGCGGAGGAAGATGAGCAGTTCTTC. The variable domain in full, completed from reference TRBV7-3 and TRBJ2-1, reads GAGVSQTPSNKVTEKGKYVELRCDPISGHTALYWYRQSLGQGPEFLIYFQGTGAADDSGLPNDRFFAVRPEGSVSTLKIQRTERGDSAVYLCASSLFLAEEDEQFFGPGTRLTVL.